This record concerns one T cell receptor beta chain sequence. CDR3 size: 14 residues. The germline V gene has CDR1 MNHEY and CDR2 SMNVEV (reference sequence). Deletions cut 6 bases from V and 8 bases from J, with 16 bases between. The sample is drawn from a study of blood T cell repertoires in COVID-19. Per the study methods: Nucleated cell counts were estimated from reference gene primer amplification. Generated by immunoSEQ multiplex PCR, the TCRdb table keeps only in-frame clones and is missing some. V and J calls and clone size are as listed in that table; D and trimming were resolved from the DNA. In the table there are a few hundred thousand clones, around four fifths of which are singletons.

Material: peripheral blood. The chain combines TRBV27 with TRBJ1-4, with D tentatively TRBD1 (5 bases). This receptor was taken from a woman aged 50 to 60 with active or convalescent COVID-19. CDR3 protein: CASSQQANEEKLFF. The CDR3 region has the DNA TGTGCCAGCAGCCAACAGGCCAACGAAGAAAAACTGTTTTTT.